This TCR beta chain was captured in a study of blood T cell repertoires in COVID-19. Original handling: It was from reference gene primer amplification that nucleated cell counts were estimated. Libraries were prepared by immunoSEQ multiplex PCR; TCRdb keeps only in-frame clonotypes and omits some of them. V, J and clone size were drawn from that table, and D and trimming were deduced from the DNA. The table has more than 250,000 clones, around 83% seen once; the top ten hold roughly 4%. The CDR3 has 14 amino acids. Germline loops: CDR1 LGHNT, CDR2 FRNRAP. Between the trimmed V and J ends, which lost 6 bases and 1 base, there was a span of 10 bases.

The sequencing sample was made of peripheral blood. This sequence joins TRBV12-5 and TRBJ2-1, with D possibly TRBD2 on 5 matching bases. The receptor was isolated from a man between 18 and 29 years old with active or convalescent COVID-19. As DNA, the CDR3 is TGTGCTAGTGGGGACGGGAAATCCTACAATGAGCAGTTCTTC. This encodes CASGDGKSYNEQFF.